One TCR beta chain is described in this entry. No cognate antigen has been identified for it. Base qualities are not recorded, but no much larger clone differs from it by a single base. The entry originates in a study of blood T cells in healthy people across ages (dated by TCRdb to between 2015 and 2016). Broadly, across the study: In model experiments, template switching captured roughly one uniquely barcoded TCR beta cDNA molecule for every two T cells. Age-related changes in TCR beta repertoire diversity were measured in the study by deep sequencing normalized with unique cDNA molecular identifiers. Donors were grouped into four age groups: young (average approximately 15 years), middle-aged (39), aged (62) and long-lived (approximately 81). To avoid experimental bias, donors of different ages were spread randomly across the sequencing lanes. Two additional independent replicas of 1 million unique cDNA reads from the same blood draw were analyzed for two donors (one aged 18 to 30 and one aged 80 or older). Overall study results and their limits: Donor CMV infection status was unknown, potentially confounding age-related changes in expanded clonotypes. Observed TCR beta diversity per million T cells fell roughly linearly with age, and a significant reduction was already apparent by age roughly 40. Since profiling was done on bulk unsorted PBMCs, naive and antigen-experienced compartments could not be conclusively compared. The percentage of naive T cells measured by flow cytometry correlated strongly with observed TCR beta diversity. The long-lived group showed more naive CD4+ T cells, fewer expanded clones and increased TCR diversity than the aged group, suggesting age selection. Estimates of total diversity from one million sequenced T cells were regarded as lower bounds and underestimates.

Systemically healthy Caucasian individuals from Russia, some 38 in total and aged about 6 to 100 years, were included as donors. About 9.6 milliliters of peripheral blood were collected from each donor into EDTA-treated Vacutainer tubes. Ficoll-Paque density-gradient centrifugation was used to isolate PBMCs, with at least 7 million obtained per sample. Total RNA was extracted from PBMCs with Trizol reagent, with at least 6 micrograms obtained per sample. Naive CD45RAhigh/CD27high T cell percentages were measured by flow cytometry on a PBMC aliquot from every donor. Library prep was done by 5' RACE. The sequencing machine was an Illumina HiSeq 2500. A second 7 to 11 cycle PCR used a sample-barcoded 5' primer and a J-beta primer mix. Each TCR beta cDNA molecule received a unique molecular identifier from a template-switch 5' adaptor carrying 12 random nucleotides. At least 2.5 million CDR3-containing paired-end reads were obtained from each sample. First-strand cDNA synthesis was performed from all RNA using the Mint cDNA synthesis kit, with priming by a TRBC-specific oligonucleotide. After uracil-DNA glycosylase treatment, a first 18-cycle PCR used universal primers M1SS and BC2_uni_R on all cDNA. The authors' pipeline ran thus. For normalization, 1 million high-quality reads, each with a distinct molecular identifier, were randomly selected from each sample. Instead of being binned into consensus sequences, reads that shared molecular identifiers were thrown out. MiTCR, run with a Q25 quality threshold and the strictest error-elimination algorithm, handled CDR3 identification, clonotype clustering and error correction. Lower-bound total TCR beta diversity was estimated with a nonparametric unseen species model using Euler transformation. The raw public data were reprocessed by TCRdb itself: fastp quality trimming at Q25, MiXCR clonotype calling, in-frame beta chains only. Each CDR3 protein appears once, grouped with its most common genes and DNA. It is TCRdb's table, rather than the study itself, that gives the V and J calls and clone size. The sample data list fewer than 900,000 distinct CDR3 sequences, and 35% to 45% of these were observed just once. The ten most abundant clones make up around a fifth of the sample.

The germline V gene gives CDR1 as KGHSH and CDR2 as LQKENI. The junction shows trimming of 3 bases on V and 10 bases on J, and the gene matches do not reach 7 bases of it. The cysteine opens and the phenylalanine closes a CDR3 of 16 amino acids. Only the CDR3 part of the read is kept: 48 bases, read in frame from the first base. Rearrangement joined TRBV18 to TRBJ2-1; 15 middle bases align to TRBD2. Sequencing input: blood. This TCR derives from a woman aged 55-75 years in good health. In nucleotides, the sequence is TGTGCCAGCTCACCCGGACTAGCGGGAGGGCCAGGGGAGCAGTTCTTC. Translated, this gives CASSPGLAGGPGEQFF.